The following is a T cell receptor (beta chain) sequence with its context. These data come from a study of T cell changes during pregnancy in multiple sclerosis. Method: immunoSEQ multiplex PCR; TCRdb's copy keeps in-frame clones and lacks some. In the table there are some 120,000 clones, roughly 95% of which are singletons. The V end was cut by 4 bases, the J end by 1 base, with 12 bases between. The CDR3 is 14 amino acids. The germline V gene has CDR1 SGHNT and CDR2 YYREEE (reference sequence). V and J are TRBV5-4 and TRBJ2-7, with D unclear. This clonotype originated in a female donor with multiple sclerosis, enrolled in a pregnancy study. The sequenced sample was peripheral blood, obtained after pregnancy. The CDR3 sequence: CASSPEAGSYEQYF. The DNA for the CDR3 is TGTGCCAGCAGCCCTGAAGCAGGATCCTACGAGCAGTACTTC.